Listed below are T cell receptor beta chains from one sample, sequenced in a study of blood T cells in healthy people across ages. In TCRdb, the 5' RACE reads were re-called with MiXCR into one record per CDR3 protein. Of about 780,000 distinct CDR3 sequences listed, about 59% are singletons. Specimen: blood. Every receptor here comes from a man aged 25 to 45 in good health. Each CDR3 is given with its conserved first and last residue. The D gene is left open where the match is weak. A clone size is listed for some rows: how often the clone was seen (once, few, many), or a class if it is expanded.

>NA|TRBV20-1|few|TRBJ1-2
CSAAGPRGGYTF
TGCAGTGCAGCGGGACCGCGTGGGGGCTACACCTTC
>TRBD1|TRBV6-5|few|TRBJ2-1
CASSRGTGLSYNEQFF
TGTGCCAGCAGTAGAGGGACAGGATTATCCTACAATGAGCAGTTCTTC
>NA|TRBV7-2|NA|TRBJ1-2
CASSFDSYGYTF
TGTGCCAGCAGCTTCGACAGCTATGGCTACACCTTC
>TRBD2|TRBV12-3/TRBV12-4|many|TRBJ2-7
CASSYRLAGDEQYF
TGTGCCAGCAGTTACCGACTAGCGGGGGACGAGCAGTACTTC
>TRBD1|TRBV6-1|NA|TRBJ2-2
CASSRQGNTGELFF
TGTGCCAGCAGTCGACAGGGGAACACCGGGGAGCTGTTTTTT
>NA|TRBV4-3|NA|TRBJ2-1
CASSHELTYNEQFF
TGCGCCAGCAGCCATGAACTAACCTACAATGAGCAGTTCTTC
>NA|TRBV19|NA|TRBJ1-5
CASSTGLYQPQHF
TGTGCCAGTAGTACGGGACTTTATCAGCCCCAGCATTTT
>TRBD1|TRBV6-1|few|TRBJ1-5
CASRVGQGVGVSNQPQHF
TGTGCCAGCAGAGTGGGACAGGGTGTGGGTGTGAGCAATCAGCCCCAGCATTTT
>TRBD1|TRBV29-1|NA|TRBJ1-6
CSVLTGEGSPLHF
TGCAGCGTTCTGACAGGGGAAGGCTCACCCCTCCACTTT
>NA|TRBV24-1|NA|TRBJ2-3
CATSDSTRDRVSHTQYF
TGTGCCACCAGTGATTCCACCCGGGACCGGGTCTCACATACGCAGTATTTT
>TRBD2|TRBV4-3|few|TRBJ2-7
CASSRNLAGGSYEQYF
TGCGCCAGCAGCCGAAACTTAGCGGGAGGGTCCTACGAGCAGTACTTC
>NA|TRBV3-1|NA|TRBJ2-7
CASSLRRGKDEQYF
TGTGCCAGCAGCCTCCGTAGGGGGAAGGACGAGCAGTACTTC
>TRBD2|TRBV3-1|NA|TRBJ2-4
CASSHPTSGGRGAKNIQYF
TGTGCCAGCAGCCATCCGACTAGCGGGGGCCGCGGGGCCAAAAACATTCAGTACTTC
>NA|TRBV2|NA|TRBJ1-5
CACQKGRNSNQPQHF
TGTGCCTGCCAGAAAGGCAGAAATAGCAATCAGCCCCAGCATTTT
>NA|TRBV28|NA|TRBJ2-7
CASSLGVRTEQYF
TGTGCCAGCAGTTTGGGGGTTCGGACCGAGCAGTACTTC
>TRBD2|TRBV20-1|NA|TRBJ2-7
CSAREIGDTGGGNEQYF
TGCAGCGCTAGAGAAATAGGGGACACGGGAGGGGGGAACGAGCAGTACTTC
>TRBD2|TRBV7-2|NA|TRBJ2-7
CASSIIAGSSYEQYF
TGTGCCAGCAGCATTATAGCGGGGAGCTCCTACGAGCAGTACTTC
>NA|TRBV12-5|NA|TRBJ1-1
CASGSGTSTEAFF
TGTGCTAGTGGTTCAGGGACATCCACTGAAGCTTTCTTT
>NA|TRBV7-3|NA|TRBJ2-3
CASSVSSASTDTQYF
TGTGCCAGCAGCGTATCTAGCGCCTCCACAGATACGCAGTATTTT
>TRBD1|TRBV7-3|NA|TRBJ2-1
CASSSGTVTYNEQFF
TGTGCCAGCAGCTCCGGGACAGTTACCTACAATGAGCAGTTCTTC
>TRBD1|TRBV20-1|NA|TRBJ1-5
CSARVGTGGLGFNQPQHF
TGCAGTGCTAGAGTGGGGACAGGGGGCCTTGGATTCAATCAGCCCCAGCATTTT
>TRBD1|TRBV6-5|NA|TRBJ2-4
CASSLRRLEGRGSKNIQYF
TGTGCCAGCAGTCTACGCCGCCTTGAGGGCAGGGGGTCCAAAAACATTCAGTACTTC
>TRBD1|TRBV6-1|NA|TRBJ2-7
CASIKSGTGRYEQYF
TGTGCCAGCATCAAATCGGGGACAGGTCGGTACGAGCAGTACTTC
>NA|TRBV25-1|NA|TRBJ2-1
CASLGGISDYNEQFF
TGTGCCAGCCTCGGTGGGATTAGCGATTACAATGAGCAGTTCTTC
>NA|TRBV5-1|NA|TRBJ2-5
CASSRTISRETQYF
TGCGCCAGCAGCCGGACCATCAGTAGGGAGACCCAGTACTTC
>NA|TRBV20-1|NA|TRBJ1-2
CSARGGANYGYTF
TGCAGTGCTCGCGGGGGGGCTAACTATGGCTACACCTTC
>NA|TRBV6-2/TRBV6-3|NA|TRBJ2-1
CASTRGTFFEQFF
TGTGCCAGCACCCGGGGGACCTTCTTTGAGCAGTTCTTC
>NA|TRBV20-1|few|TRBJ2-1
CSAREWSTGAHYNEQFF
TGCAGTGCTAGAGAATGGAGCACGGGGGCCCACTACAATGAGCAGTTCTTC
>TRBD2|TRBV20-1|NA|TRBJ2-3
CSAPGSGGPPDTQYF
TGCAGTGCCCCCGGTAGCGGGGGGCCACCAGATACGCAGTATTTT
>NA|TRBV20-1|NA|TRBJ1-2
CSARGEGRWYGYTF
TGCAGTGCTAGAGGTGAGGGCCGGTGGTATGGCTACACCTTC
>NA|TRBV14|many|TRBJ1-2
CASSQDYGGYTF
TGTGCCAGCAGCCAAGACTACGGTGGCTACACCTTC
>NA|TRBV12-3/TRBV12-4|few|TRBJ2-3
CASTDQGGAADTQYF
TGTGCCAGCACCGACCAGGGGGGCGCGGCGGATACGCAGTATTTT
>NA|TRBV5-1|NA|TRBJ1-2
CASSLDSGNYGYTF
TGCGCCAGCAGCTTGGACTCGGGGAACTATGGCTACACCTTC
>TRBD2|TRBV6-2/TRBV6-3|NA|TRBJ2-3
CASSRTSGVLDTQYF
TGTGCCAGCAGTCGGACTAGCGGGGTTTTGGATACGCAGTATTTT